A single sample is the source of the 5 T cell receptor beta chains below, sequenced in a study of T-cell memory formation after mild COVID-19. TCRdb re-called the 5' RACE reads through MiXCR, storing one row per CDR3 protein. The sample lists 150,000 or so distinct CDR3 sequences, around 25% occurring once. The sample was PBMCs or a T cell subset sorted from them (not recorded which). These receptors all come from an adult woman who had mild COVID-19 (a few samples of this study predate the infection). Cell type and time point are not known.

This clonotype was counted between two and nine times. V usage is TRBV25-1 and J usage is TRBJ2-1; 9 bases fit TRBD1. Germline lookup yields CDR1 MGHDK and CDR2 SYGVNS. With 3 bases clipped from V and 6 bases from J, the junction kept 15 bases outside the gene matches. The CDR3 spans 18 residues. The CDR3 reads CASSEGYRGLALGNEQFF. The CDR3, as DNA: TGTGCCAGCAGTGAGGGTTACAGGGGGCTCGCTTTGGGCAATGAGCAGTTCTTC.

Here the CDR3 reads CATSDGSGETQYF. The CDR3 coding sequence is TGTGCCACCAGTGATGGGAGTGGGGAGACCCAGTACTTC. The gene calls are TRBV24-1 and TRBJ2-5; tentative D call: TRBD2 (5 bases). V was trimmed by 3 bases and J by 5 bases, leaving 9 bases between them. Germline values: CDR1 KGHDR, CDR2 SFDVKD. The CDR3 extends over 13 amino acids.

The chain combines TRBV6-1 with TRBJ1-2; D is uncertain. Trimming removed 0 bases from V and 7 bases from J, with 9 bases in between. The length of the CDR3 is 13 residues. The germline CDR1 and CDR2 sequences are MNHNS and SASEGT. The CDR3 DNA reads TGTGCCAGCAGTGAAGCCGCAGTGGGTGGCTACACCTTC. Amino acids: CASSEAAVGGYTF.

The table lists this clonotype with a few counts. This chain uses TRBV25-1 with TRBJ2-3; D unresolved. Germline CDR1 MGHDK, CDR2 SYGVNS. The CDR3 is 11 amino acids. V lost 2 bases, J lost 12 bases, and 9 bases lay in between. The CDR3, as DNA: TGTGCCAGCAGTGAAACTATTGTCCAGTATTTT. As protein: CASSETIVQYF.

The DNA for the CDR3 is TGCAGTGCTAGGGCGGGTGGGACTTGGATTGAAGCTTTCTTT. This encodes CSARAGGTWIEAFF. The chain is built from TRBV20-1 and TRBJ1-1, with D maybe TRBD1 (5 bases). This CDR3 spans 14 amino acids. Germline V gene lookup returns CDR1 DFQATT and CDR2 SNEGSKA (reference sequence). The V end was cut by 3 bases, the J end by 7 bases, with 18 bases between.